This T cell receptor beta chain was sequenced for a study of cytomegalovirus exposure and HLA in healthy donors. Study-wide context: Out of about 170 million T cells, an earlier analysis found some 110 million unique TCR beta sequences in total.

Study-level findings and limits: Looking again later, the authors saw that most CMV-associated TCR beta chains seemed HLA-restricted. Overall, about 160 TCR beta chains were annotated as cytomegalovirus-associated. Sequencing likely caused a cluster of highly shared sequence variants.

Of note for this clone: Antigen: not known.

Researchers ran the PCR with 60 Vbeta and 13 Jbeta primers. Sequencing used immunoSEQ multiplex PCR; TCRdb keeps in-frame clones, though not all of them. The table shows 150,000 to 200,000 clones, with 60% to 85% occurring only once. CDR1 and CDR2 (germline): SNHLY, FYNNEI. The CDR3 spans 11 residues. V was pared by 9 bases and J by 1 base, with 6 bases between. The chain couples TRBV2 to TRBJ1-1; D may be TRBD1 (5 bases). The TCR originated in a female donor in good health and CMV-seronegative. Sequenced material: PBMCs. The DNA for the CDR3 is TGTGCCAGACAGGCGAACACTGAAGCTTTCTTT. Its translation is CARQANTEAFF.